This entry concerns a single TCR beta chain. Its binding antigen is unknown. Per-base quality was not reported, and no clone a single base away is much larger than it. There are 12 amino acids in the CDR3, from cysteine to phenylalanine inclusive. Only the CDR3 DNA is retained, 36 bases long and in frame from the first base. Per the germline V gene (reference sequence), MNHEY is the CDR1 and SMNVEV is the CDR2. V ends up 6 bases short and J 16 bases short, with an unmatched junction base count of 10. The data were obtained in a study of blood T cell repertoires in COVID-19 (dated by TCRdb to the early 2020s). Regarding the study in general: Collaborator samples came from the United States, Italy and Spain and covered acute and convalescent phases of COVID-19. The prospective study material was composed of cDNA or gDNA derived from T cells, B-cell-depleted T cells, or PBMCs. The dataset comprised deeply sampled blood TCRbeta repertoires from subjects exposed to, actively infected with, or recovered from COVID-19. The repertoires were made available in a free public database intended to serve as a resource for research on the immune response to SARS-CoV-2. Samples were obtained from the ongoing ImmuneRACE study (first 160 participants) and from 1,254 subjects provided by 6 global collaborators. Nearly every sample came with metadata listing a de-identified subject ID, COVID-19 status, age in years and sex. Where HLA class I and class II types were available, the types were taken from metadata supplied by the sample provider, not from assay-based typing.

The collaborating institutions used their own protocols to collect whole blood in K2EDTA tubes. Collaborator samples were shipped for TCRbeta analysis as frozen whole blood, isolated PBMCs, or DNA extracted from either sample type. TCRbeta CDR3 regions were amplified from genomic DNA by means of the immunoSEQ Assay, a bias-controlled multiplex PCR. On the authors' methods: Nucleated cell counts per sample were estimated from amplification of reference gene primers within the assay. To quantify the absolute abundance of each unique TCRbeta CDR3 rearrangement, sequence reads were collapsed and filtered. For each sample, productive Simpson clonality was calculated by taking the square root of Simpson's diversity index across productive rearrangements. As stored in TCRdb, this immuneACCESS dataset retains in-frame rearrangements with V and J assigned. A fraction of the clones does not appear; measured against another copy, unresolved V genes explain less than half of the discrepancy, and the remainder lacks a known reason. Clone size and the V and J calls come from that table; the DNA yielded D and trimming. The table for this sample lists around 94,000 clones; around 73% of them were counted only once. The ten largest clonotypes hold around 9.6% of the sample.

The paper as a whole reports these results and caveats: The amount of clinical and demographic metadata varied by source and participant and was provided uncurated.

The chain is encoded by TRBV27 joined to TRBJ2-1, with 9 bases in between that match TRBD1. This TCR came from a man aged 55 to 69 with active or convalescent COVID-19. The sequencing input was peripheral blood. The CDR3 region: CASSPGTGGPFF. The DNA is as follows: TGTGCCAGCAGCCCAGGTACAGGGGGCCCCTTCTTC.